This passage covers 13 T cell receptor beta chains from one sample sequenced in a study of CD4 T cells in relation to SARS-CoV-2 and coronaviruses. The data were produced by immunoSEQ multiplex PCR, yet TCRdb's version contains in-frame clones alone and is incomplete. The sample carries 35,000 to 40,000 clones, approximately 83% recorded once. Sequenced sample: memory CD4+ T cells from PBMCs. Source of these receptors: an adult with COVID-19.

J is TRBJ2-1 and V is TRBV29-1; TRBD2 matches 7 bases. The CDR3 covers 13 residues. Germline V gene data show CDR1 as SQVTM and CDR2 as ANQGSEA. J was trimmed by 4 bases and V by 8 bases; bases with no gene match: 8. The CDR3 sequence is CSFLREMYNEQFF. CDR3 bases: TGCAGCTTTCTGCGGGAGATGTACAATGAGCAGTTCTTC.

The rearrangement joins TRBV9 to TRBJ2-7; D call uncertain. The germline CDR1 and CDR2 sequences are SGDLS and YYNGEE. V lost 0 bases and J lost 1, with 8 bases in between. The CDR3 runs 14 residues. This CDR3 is CASSVDWDSYEQYF. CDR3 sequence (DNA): TGTGCCAGCAGCGTAGACTGGGATTCCTACGAGCAGTACTTC.

CDR3 amino acids: CASSQNTDTQYF. In DNA form, the CDR3 reads TGTGCCAGCAGCCAAAACACAGATACGCAGTATTTT. V and J are TRBV3-1 (or the pseudogene TRBV3-2) and TRBJ2-3, with D uncertain. The CDR3 totals 12 residues. Germline loops: CDR1 LGHDT, CDR2 YNNKEL (reference sequence). V was shortened by 2 bases and J by 2 bases, with 2 bases between the two germline ends.

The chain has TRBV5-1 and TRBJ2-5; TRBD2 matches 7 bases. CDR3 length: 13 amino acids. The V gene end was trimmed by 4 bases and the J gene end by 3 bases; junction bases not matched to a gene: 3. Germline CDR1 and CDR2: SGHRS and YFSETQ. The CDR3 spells CASSVGLEETQYF. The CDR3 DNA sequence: TGCGCCAGCAGCGTCGGACTAGAAGAGACCCAGTACTTC.

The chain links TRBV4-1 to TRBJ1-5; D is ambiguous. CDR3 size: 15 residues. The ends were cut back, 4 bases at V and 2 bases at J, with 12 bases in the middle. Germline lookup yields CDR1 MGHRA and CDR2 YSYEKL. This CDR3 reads CASSPSRGGNQPQHF. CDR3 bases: TGCGCCAGCAGCCCCTCACGGGGTGGCAATCAGCCCCAGCATTTT.

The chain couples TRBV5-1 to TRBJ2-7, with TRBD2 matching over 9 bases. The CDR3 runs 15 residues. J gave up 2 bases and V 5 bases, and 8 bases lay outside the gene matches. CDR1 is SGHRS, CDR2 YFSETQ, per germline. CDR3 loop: CASRKTSGQAYEQYF. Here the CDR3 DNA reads TGCGCCAGCAGAAAAACTAGCGGGCAAGCCTACGAGCAGTACTTC.

CDR3 DNA sequence: TGTGCCAGCAGCCAGGGAAGGGACCACTACAATGAGCAGTTCTTC. Its protein product is CASSQGRDHYNEQFF. The chain joins TRBV14 to TRBJ2-1; tentatively, D is TRBD1 or TRBD2 (5 bases each). This CDR3 is built from 15 residues. Germline lookup yields CDR1 SGHDN and CDR2 FVKESK. V lost 3 bases to trimming and J lost 3 bases, with 12 bases between them.

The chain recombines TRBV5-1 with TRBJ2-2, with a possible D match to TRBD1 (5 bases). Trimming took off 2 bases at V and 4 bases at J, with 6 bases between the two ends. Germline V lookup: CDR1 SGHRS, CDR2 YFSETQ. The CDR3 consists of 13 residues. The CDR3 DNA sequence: TGCGCCAGCAGCTTCGACAGCACCGGGGAGCTGTTTTTT. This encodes CASSFDSTGELFF.

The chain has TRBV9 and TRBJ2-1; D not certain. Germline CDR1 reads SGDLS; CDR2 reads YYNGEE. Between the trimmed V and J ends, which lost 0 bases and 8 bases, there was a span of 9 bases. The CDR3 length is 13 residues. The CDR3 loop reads CASSVGPKDEQFF. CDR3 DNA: TGTGCCAGCAGCGTAGGCCCGAAGGATGAGCAGTTCTTC.

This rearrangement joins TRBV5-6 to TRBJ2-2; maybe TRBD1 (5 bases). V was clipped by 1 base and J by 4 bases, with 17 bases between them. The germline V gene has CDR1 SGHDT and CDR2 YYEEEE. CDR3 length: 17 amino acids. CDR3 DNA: TGTGCCAGCAGCTTGAGTGGGCCGGCAGGGATCACCGGGGAGCTGTTTTTT. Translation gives CASSLSGPAGITGELFF.

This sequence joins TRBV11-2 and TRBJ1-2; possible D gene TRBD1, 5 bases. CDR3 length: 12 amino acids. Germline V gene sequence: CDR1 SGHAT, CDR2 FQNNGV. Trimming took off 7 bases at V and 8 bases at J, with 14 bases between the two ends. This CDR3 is CASIEKDSGYTF. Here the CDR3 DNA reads TGTGCCAGCATCGAGAAAGACAGCGGCTACACCTTC.

The CDR3 DNA reads as TGTGCCAGCAGCCAGCAGAACACTGAAGCTTTCTTT. Amino acid sequence: CASSQQNTEAFF. The gene calls are TRBV3-1 (or the pseudogene TRBV3-2) and TRBJ1-1, with unresolved D. CDR1 LGHDT and CDR2 YNNKEL come from the germline V gene (reference sequence). Trimming took 3 bases from V and 1 from J, leaving 3 bases between them. The CDR3 runs to 12 residues.

CDR3 DNA: TGTGCCTCTTGGACTAGCGGGAGAGGCACAGATACGCAGTATTTT. Translated, it gives CASWTSGRGTDTQYF. This rearrangement joins TRBV30 to TRBJ2-3; TRBD2 matches at 13 bases. CDR1 GTSNPN and CDR2 SVGIG come from the germline V gene (reference sequence). V lost 7 bases to trimming and J lost 1 base; unmatched junction nucleotides: 5. The CDR3 totals 15 residues.